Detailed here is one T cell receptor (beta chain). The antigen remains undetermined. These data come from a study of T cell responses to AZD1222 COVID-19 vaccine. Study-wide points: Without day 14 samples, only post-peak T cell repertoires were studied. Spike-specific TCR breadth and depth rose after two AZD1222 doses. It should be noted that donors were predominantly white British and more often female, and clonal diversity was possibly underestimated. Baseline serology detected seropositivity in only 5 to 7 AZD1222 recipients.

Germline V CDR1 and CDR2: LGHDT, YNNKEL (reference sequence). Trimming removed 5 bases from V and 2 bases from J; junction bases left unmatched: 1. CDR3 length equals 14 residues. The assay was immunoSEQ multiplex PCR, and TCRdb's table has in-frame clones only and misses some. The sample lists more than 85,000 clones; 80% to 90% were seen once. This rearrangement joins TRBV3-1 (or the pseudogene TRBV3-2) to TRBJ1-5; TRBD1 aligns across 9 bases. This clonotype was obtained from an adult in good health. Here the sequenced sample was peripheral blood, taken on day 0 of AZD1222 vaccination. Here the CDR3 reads CASSGTGRNQPQHF. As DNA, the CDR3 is TGTGCCAGCAGCGGGACAGGGCGCAATCAGCCCCAGCATTTT.